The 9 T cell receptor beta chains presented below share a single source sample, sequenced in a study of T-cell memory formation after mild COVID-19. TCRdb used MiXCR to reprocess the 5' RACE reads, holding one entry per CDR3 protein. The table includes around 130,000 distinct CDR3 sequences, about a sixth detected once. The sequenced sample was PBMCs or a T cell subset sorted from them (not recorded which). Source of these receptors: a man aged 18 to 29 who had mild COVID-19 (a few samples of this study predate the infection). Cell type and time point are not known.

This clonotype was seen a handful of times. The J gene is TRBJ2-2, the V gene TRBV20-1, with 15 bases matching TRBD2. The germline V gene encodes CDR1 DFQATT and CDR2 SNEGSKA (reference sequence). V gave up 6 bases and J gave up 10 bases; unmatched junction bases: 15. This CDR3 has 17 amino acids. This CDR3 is CSARKPGLAGGRVELFF. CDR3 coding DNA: TGCAGTGCGAGAAAACCAGGACTAGCGGGGGGGAGAGTGGAGCTGTTTTTT.

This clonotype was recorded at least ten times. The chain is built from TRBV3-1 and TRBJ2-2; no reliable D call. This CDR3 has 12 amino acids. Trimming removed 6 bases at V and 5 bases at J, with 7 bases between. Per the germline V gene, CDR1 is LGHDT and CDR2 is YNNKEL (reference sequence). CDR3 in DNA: TGTGCCAGCAGTTCAGGTACCGGGGAGCTGTTTTTT. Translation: CASSSGTGELFF.

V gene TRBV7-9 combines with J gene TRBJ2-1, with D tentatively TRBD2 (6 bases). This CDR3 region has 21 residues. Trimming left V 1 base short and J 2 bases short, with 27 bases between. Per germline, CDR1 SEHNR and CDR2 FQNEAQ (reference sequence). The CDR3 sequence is CASSLGRSWAGLPKPYNEQFF. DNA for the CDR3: TGTGCCAGCAGCTTAGGCCGGAGCTGGGCGGGGCTCCCCAAGCCCTACAATGAGCAGTTCTTC.

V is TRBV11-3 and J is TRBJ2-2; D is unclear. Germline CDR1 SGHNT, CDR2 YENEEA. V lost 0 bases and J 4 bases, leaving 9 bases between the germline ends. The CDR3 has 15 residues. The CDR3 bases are TGTGCCAGCAGCTTAGACTATGACCGCACCGGGGAGCTGTTTTTT. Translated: CASSLDYDRTGELFF.

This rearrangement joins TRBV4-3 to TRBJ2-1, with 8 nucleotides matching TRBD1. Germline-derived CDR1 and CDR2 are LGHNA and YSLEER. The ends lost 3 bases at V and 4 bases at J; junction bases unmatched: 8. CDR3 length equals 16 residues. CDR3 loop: CASSQGPGQEYNEQFF. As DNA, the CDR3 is TGCGCCAGCAGCCAGGGACCGGGACAGGAATACAATGAGCAGTTCTTC.

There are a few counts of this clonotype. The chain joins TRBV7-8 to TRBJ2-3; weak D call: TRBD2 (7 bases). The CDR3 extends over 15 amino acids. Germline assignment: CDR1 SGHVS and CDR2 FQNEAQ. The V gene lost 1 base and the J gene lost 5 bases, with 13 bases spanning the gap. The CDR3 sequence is CASSLGGGAGDTQYF. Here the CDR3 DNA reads TGTGCCAGCAGCTTAGGGGGGGGCGCGGGAGATACGCAGTATTTT. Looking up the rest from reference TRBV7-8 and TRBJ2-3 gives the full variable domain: GAGVSQSPRYKVAKRGQDVALRCDPISGHVSLFWYQQALGQGPEFLTYFQNEAQLDKSGLPSDRFFAERPEGSVSTLKIQRTQQEDSAVYLCASSLGGGAGDTQYFGPGTRLTVL.

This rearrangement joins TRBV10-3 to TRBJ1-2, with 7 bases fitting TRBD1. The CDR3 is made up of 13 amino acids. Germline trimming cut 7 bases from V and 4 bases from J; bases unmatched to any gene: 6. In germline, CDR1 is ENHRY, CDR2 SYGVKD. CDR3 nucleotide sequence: TGTGCCATCACCACAGGGGAGACCTATGGCTACACCTTC. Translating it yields CAITTGETYGYTF.

DNA for the CDR3: TGTGCCAGCAGTGAATCCGGCACGGGATCCTACGAGCAGTACTTC. Amino acids: CASSESGTGSYEQYF. This chain links TRBV25-1 with TRBJ2-7, with a weak D call TRBD2 (5 bases). Trimming removed 1 base at V and 1 base at J, with 11 bases between. Per germline, CDR1 MGHDK and CDR2 SYGVNS. This CDR3 has 15 amino acids.

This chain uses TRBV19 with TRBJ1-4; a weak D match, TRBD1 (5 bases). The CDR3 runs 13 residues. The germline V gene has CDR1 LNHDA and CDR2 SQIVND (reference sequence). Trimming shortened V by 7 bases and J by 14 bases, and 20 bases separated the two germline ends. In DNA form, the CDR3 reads TGTGCCAGTACCCCTCTGGGCAGGGAGCACCTGTTTTTT. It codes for CASTPLGREHLFF.